The 9 T cell receptor beta chains in this list originate from one sample, sequenced in a study of technical replicates of blood from a few donors. The table came from immunoSEQ multiplex PCR; TCRdb's copy has only in-frame clones and leaves some out. The data show more than 9,500 clones, approximately 95% seen once. The sample taken for sequencing was PBMCs. Receptors were obtained from a human donor in good health.

The chain combines TRBV6-1 with TRBJ2-7; 9 bases fit TRBD2. J gave up 4 bases and V 4 bases, and 8 bases lay outside the gene matches. The germline V gene encodes CDR1 MNHNS and CDR2 SASEGT. This CDR3 is 15 amino acids long. CDR3 DNA sequence: TGTGCCAGCAGTGGGAATAGCGGGAGTAAGTACGAGCAGTACTTC. Its protein product is CASSGNSGSKYEQYF.

The CDR3 is CASSYGGGVYEQYF. CDR3 DNA sequence: TGTGCCAGCAGTTATGGCGGGGGCGTTTACGAGCAGTACTTC. This rearrangement joins TRBV2 to TRBJ2-7; tentatively, D is TRBD2 (7 bases). CDR1 is SNHLY and CDR2 is FYNNEI in the germline V gene. CDR3 length equals 14 residues. Trimming removed 5 bases at V and 4 bases at J, with 15 bases between.

The J gene is TRBJ1-4, the V gene TRBV19, with a possible D match to TRBD1 (5 bases). The CDR3 consists of 16 residues. V shed 3 bases and J shed 2 bases, with 13 bases lying between them. In germline, CDR1 is LNHDA, CDR2 SQIVND (reference sequence). The CDR3 loop reads CASSMSRVKTNEKLFF. CDR3 bases: TGTGCCAGTAGTATGAGCAGGGTGAAGACTAATGAAAAACTGTTTTTT.

This clone has just one count. The chain combines TRBV5-1 with TRBJ1-5; D not certain. Trimming took off 1 base at V and 5 bases at J, with 10 bases between the two ends. This CDR3 is 14 amino acids long. Germline V gene data show CDR1 as SGHRS and CDR2 as YFSETQ. CDR3 in amino acids: CASSLYGEDQPQHF. The CDR3 bases are TGCGCCAGCAGCTTGTACGGGGAGGATCAGCCCCAGCATTTT.

The chain joins TRBV6-5 to TRBJ2-5; D might be TRBD2 (6 bases). V was pared by 6 bases and J by 5 bases, with 19 bases between. The CDR3 runs to 15 residues. Germline V gene sequence: CDR1 MNHEY, CDR2 SVGAGI. DNA for the CDR3: TGTGCCAGCAGCTTGGAGGGAGGCGGGCGGGAGACCCAGTACTTC. Its translation is CASSLEGGGRETQYF.

J is TRBJ1-1 and V is TRBV6-5; D might be TRBD1 (5 bases). Looked up from germline, CDR1 is MNHEY and CDR2 is SVGAGI. CDR3 length: 13 residues. V was trimmed by 5 bases and J by 5 bases, leaving 12 bases between them. The CDR3 loop reads CASSQGLRTEAFF. The CDR3 region has the DNA TGTGCCAGCAGTCAGGGCTTGAGGACTGAAGCTTTCTTT.

The V and J genes are TRBV25-1 and TRBJ2-7; maybe TRBD1 (6 bases). Trimming pared 4 bases from V and 1 base from J, leaving 8 bases between. CDR1 is MGHDK and CDR2 is SYGVNS in the germline V gene. This CDR3 is built from 13 residues. The DNA for the CDR3 is TGTGCCAGCAGTGCCACAGGGTCCTACGAGCAGTACTTC. Translated: CASSATGSYEQYF.

This clone came up once. The chain carries TRBV2 and TRBJ1-5; D is ambiguous. The V gene lost 4 bases and the J gene lost 0 bases, with 7 bases spanning the gap. The CDR3 is 14 amino acids. CDR1 and CDR2 from the germline V gene are SNHLY and FYNNEI. The CDR3: CASSVQYSNQPQHF. The CDR3 coding sequence is TGTGCCAGCAGTGTGCAGTATAGCAATCAGCCCCAGCATTTT.

The chain recombines TRBV5-1 with TRBJ1-1; TRBD1 might be the D (5 bases). CDR1 and CDR2 from the germline V gene are SGHRS and YFSETQ. The CDR3 runs to 14 residues. The V and J ends lost 0 bases and 5 bases respectively, with 11 bases between them. The chain's CDR3 is CASSLEARVTEAFF. Here the CDR3 DNA reads TGCGCCAGCAGCTTGGAAGCCAGGGTGACTGAAGCTTTCTTT. The full variable domain, rest sourced from reference TRBV5-1 and TRBJ1-1, is KAGVTQTPRYLIKTRGQQVTLSCSPISGHRSVSWYQQTPGQGLQFLFEYFSETQRNKGNFPGRFSGRQFSNSRSEMNVSTLELGDSALYLCASSLEARVTEAFFGQGTRLTVV.